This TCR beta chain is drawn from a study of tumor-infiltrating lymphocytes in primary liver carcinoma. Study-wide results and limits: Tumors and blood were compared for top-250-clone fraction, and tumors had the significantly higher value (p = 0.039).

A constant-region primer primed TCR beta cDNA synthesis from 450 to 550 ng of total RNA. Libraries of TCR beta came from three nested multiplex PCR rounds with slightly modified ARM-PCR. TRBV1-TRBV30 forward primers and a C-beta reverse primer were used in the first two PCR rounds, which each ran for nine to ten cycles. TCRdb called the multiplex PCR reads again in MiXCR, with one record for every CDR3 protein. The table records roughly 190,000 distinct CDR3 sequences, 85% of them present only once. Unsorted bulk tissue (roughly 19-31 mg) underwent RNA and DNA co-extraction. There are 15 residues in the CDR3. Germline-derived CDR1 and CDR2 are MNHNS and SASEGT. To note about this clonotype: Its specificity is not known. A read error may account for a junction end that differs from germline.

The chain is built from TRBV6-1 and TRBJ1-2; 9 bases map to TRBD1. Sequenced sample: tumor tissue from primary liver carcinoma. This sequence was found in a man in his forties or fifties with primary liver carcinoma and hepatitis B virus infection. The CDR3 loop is CVSREPMGQGRGYTF. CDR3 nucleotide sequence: TGTGTCAGCAGAGAACCCATGGGACAGGGACGCGGCTACACCTTC.